The sequence of this T cell receptor (beta chain) was determined in a study of blood T cell repertoires in COVID-19. Study in general: Sample material is recorded as cDNA or gDNA derived from T cells, B-cell-depleted T cells, or PBMCs.

CDR1 and CDR2 from the germline V gene are SGHNT and YENEEA. J lost 7 bases, V lost 5 bases, and 13 bases had no gene match. The CDR3 sequence is 15 residues long. Sequencing used immunoSEQ multiplex PCR; TCRdb keeps in-frame clones, though not all of them. Among 200,000 to 250,000 clones, roughly four fifths were seen once, and the ten largest hold 10% to 15%. The sequenced material came from peripheral blood. This receptor was obtained from a woman in her thirties or forties with acute or convalescent COVID-19. The chain uses TRBV11-3 and TRBJ2-5; 7 bases line up with TRBD2. The DNA for the CDR3 is TGTGCCAGCAGCGCCAAAAGCGGGATGCCGACGACCCAGTACTTC. This sequence encodes CASSAKSGMPTTQYF.